This T cell receptor beta chain was profiled in a study of blood T cell repertoires in COVID-19. Study overall: Acute and convalescent COVID-19 samples came from the United States, Italy and Spain.

Generated by immunoSEQ multiplex PCR, the TCRdb table keeps only in-frame clones and is missing some. Of 250,000 or so clones in the sample, roughly 80% are singletons; the top ten hold 5.5% to 8%. The CDR3 covers 15 residues. With 5 bases clipped from V and 5 bases from J, the junction kept 6 bases outside the gene matches. Germline CDR1 reads SGHTA; CDR2 reads FQGNSA. The source material was peripheral blood. This clonotype originated in a woman in her sixties or seventies with active or convalescent COVID-19. The chain carries TRBV7-2 and TRBJ2-5; TRBD2 matches at 12 bases. The CDR3 protein is CASSTLAGGWETQYF. CDR3 bases: TGTGCCAGCAGCACCCTAGCGGGGGGGTGGGAGACCCAGTACTTC.